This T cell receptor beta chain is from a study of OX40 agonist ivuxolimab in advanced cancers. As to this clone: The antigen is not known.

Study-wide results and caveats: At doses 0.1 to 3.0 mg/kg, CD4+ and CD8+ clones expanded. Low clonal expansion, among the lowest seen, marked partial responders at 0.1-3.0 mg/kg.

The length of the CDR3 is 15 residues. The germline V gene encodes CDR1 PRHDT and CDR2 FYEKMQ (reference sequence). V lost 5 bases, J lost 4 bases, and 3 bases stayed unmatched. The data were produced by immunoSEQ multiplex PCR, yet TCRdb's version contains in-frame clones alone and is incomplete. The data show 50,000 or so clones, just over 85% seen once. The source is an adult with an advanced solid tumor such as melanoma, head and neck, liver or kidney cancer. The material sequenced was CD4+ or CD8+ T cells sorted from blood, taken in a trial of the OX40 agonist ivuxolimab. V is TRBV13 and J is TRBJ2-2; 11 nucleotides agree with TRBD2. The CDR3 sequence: CASSRTSGPTGELFF. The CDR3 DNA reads TGTGCCAGCAGCCGGACTAGCGGGCCCACCGGGGAGCTGTTTTTT.